This is a list of T cell receptor beta chains from one sample in a study of vaccination and CD4 T cells after COVID-19. TCRdb itself ran the PCR reads through MiXCR, one entry per CDR3 protein. The profile shows about 20,000 distinct CDR3 sequences, about 45% of them singletons. Their antigens remain unidentified. The sample in question was CD4+ T cells from blood, cultured in vitro, obtained about 7 months after SARS-CoV-2 vaccination. The receptor source for this set is a human donor who had recovered from COVID-19. CDR3s include the opening cysteine and the closing phenylalanine or tryptophan. The D gene is left open where the match is weak. The listing skips clone size in some rows; elsewhere it reads once, few, many or a size class.

d_gene	abundance	v_gene	j_gene	CDR3aa	CDR3nt
-	few	TRBV7-9	TRBJ1-1	CASSLPIGSSFF	TGTGCCAGCAGCTTACCCATAGGTTCGTCTTTCTTT
-	medium-sized	TRBV12-3/TRBV12-4	TRBJ1-3	CASSLSPGNTIYF	TGTGCCAGCAGTTTGAGCCCTGGGAACACCATATATTTT
-	-	TRBV24-1	TRBJ2-2	CATRPGDTNTGELFF	TGTGCCACCAGACCAGGAGATACGAACACCGGGGAGCTGTTTTTT
TRBD2	-	TRBV20-1	TRBJ2-1	CSARDIGTGGLAGGVF	TGCAGTGCTAGAGATATAGGGACAGGGGGACTAGCGGGAGGGGTCTTC
TRBD2	-	TRBV20-1	TRBJ2-1	CSARGGRTYNEQFF	TGCAGTGCTAGGGGGGGGAGGACCTACAATGAGCAGTTCTTC
-	-	TRBV12-3/TRBV12-4	TRBJ1-1	CASSFRRGGTEAFF	TGTGCCAGCAGTTTCCGGCGGGGTGGCACTGAAGCTTTCTTT
-	-	TRBV7-6	TRBJ2-3	CASSLDSRDGSTDTQYF	TGTGCCAGCAGCTTAGACTCGAGGGACGGCAGCACAGATACGCAGTATTTT
-	-	TRBV5-1	TRBJ1-2	CASSAGRGGYGYTF	TGCGCCAGCAGCGCTGGCAGGGGTGGCTATGGCTACACCTTC
-	-	TRBV20-1	TRBJ1-5	CSARDSSPPPNQPQHF	TGCAGTGCTAGGGACAGTTCGCCCCCCCCGAATCAGCCCCAGCATTTT
TRBD1	-	TRBV19	TRBJ1-5	CASSLGQGNQPQHF	TGTGCCAGTAGTCTCGGACAGGGCAATCAGCCCCAGCATTTT
-	-	TRBV6-5	TRBJ1-2	CASSYSKGGNYGYTF	TGTGCCAGCAGTTACTCGAAGGGGGGCAACTATGGCTACACCTTC
TRBD2	few	TRBV29-1	TRBJ2-7	CSGGAGGYNEQYF	TGCAGCGGGGGGGCGGGAGGGTATAACGAGCAGTACTTC
TRBD1	few	TRBV20-1	TRBJ2-7	CSAPRQGVAYEQYF	TGCAGTGCTCCCCGACAGGGGGTAGCGTACGAGCAGTACTTC
-	-	TRBV20-1	TRBJ1-6	CSARALDGRTLHF	TGCAGTGCTAGAGCACTCGACGGACGGACCCTCCACTTT
TRBD2	few	TRBV7-2	TRBJ2-3	CASSLGLAPDTQYF	TGTGCCAGCAGCTTAGGACTAGCCCCAGATACGCAGTATTTT
TRBD1	few	TRBV6-1	TRBJ1-6	CASSPRMRDREHSPLHF	TGTGCCAGCAGTCCGCGCATGAGGGACAGGGAGCATTCACCCCTCCACTTT
TRBD2	-	TRBV18	TRBJ2-3	CASSPPYGAGGHTDTQYF	TGTGCCAGCTCACCACCGTACGGAGCGGGGGGGCACACAGATACGCAGTATTTT
-	-	TRBV7-9	TRBJ1-1	CASSQWTEPEAFF	TGTGCCAGCAGCCAGTGGACAGAGCCTGAAGCTTTCTTT
-	-	TRBV6-5	TRBJ1-1	CASSYWDDSEAFF	TGTGCCAGCAGTTACTGGGACGACTCTGAAGCTTTCTTT
-	large	TRBV7-9	TRBJ2-1	CASSPISRTAYNEQFF	TGTGCCAGCAGCCCGATTAGTAGGACAGCGTACAATGAGCAGTTCTTC
-	few	TRBV20-1	TRBJ1-2	CSAPQVTNYGYTF	TGCAGTGCCCCCCAAGTAACGAACTATGGCTACACCTTC
TRBD1	-	TRBV7-8	TRBJ2-1	CASSTNRLGQKLYNEQFF	TGTGCCAGCAGCACGAACCGCTTGGGACAGAAGCTCTACAATGAGCAGTTCTTC
-	-	TRBV20-1	TRBJ2-6	CSALNSGANVLTF	TGCAGTGCCCTAAACTCTGGGGCCAACGTCCTGACTTTC
TRBD2	few	TRBV6-1	TRBJ2-5	CASRRTSQETQYF	TGTGCCAGCAGGAGGACTAGCCAAGAGACCCAGTACTTC
-	-	TRBV5-1	TRBJ1-1	CASRVSEGRGEAFF	TGCGCCAGCAGAGTGAGTGAGGGCAGGGGTGAAGCTTTCTTT
TRBD1	-	TRBV6-1	TRBJ2-3	CASSPGTGGVIDTQYF	TGTGCCAGCAGTCCCGGGACAGGGGGTGTCATAGATACGCAGTATTTT
TRBD1	-	TRBV30	TRBJ2-1	CAWSLDRGSYNEQFF	TGTGCCTGGAGTTTAGACAGGGGTTCCTACAATGAGCAGTTCTTC
-	-	TRBV7-8	TRBJ1-2	CASSLVLRGGYGYTF	TGTGCCAGCAGCTTAGTTCTCCGGGGAGGTTATGGCTACACCTTC
-	-	TRBV21-1	TRBJ2-7	CANSARDRGSPEQYF	TGTGCCAACAGCGCCCGGGACAGGGGTTCCCCCGAGCAGTACTTC
TRBD2	few	TRBV19	TRBJ2-1	CASSIGTSSYNEQFF	TGTGCCAGTAGTATAGGGACTAGCTCCTACAATGAGCAGTTCTTC
TRBD1	few	TRBV19	TRBJ1-2	CASSMRQGGYGYTF	TGTGCCAGTAGTATGCGACAGGGTGGCTATGGCTACACCTTC
TRBD1	-	TRBV2	TRBJ1-1	CASSADRGPAFF	TGTGCCAGCAGCGCGGACAGGGGCCCAGCTTTCTTT
TRBD1	-	TRBV7-6	TRBJ2-2	CASSFVLTGYTGELFF	TGTGCCAGCAGCTTCGTACTGACAGGGTACACCGGGGAGCTGTTTTTT
TRBD2	medium-sized	TRBV6-2/TRBV6-3	TRBJ2-3	CASKGQSGRAVSDTQYF	TGTGCCAGCAAGGGCCAAAGCGGGAGGGCCGTTTCGGATACGCAGTATTTT
TRBD2	-	TRBV29-1	TRBJ2-3	CSVVVASGSRGTDTQYF	TGCAGCGTTGTTGTGGCTAGCGGGAGCCGGGGCACAGATACGCAGTATTTT
-	-	TRBV2	TRBJ1-6	CASTLILNSPLHF	TGTGCCAGCACCCTAATTCTTAATTCACCCCTCCACTTT
TRBD2	-	TRBV6-1	TRBJ2-3	CASSPLRERTDTQYF	TGTGCCAGCAGTCCCCTGCGGGAGAGGACAGATACGCAGTATTTT
TRBD1	-	TRBV27	TRBJ2-1	CASSQPGTGSEQFF	TGTGCCAGCAGTCAACCCGGGACAGGAAGTGAGCAGTTCTTC
TRBD2	-	TRBV5-4	TRBJ2-5	CASSPSGSVKETQYF	TGTGCCAGCAGCCCTAGCGGGAGTGTTAAAGAGACCCAGTACTTC
TRBD2	few	TRBV6-1	TRBJ2-5	CATAGVQETQYF	TGTGCCACCGCGGGGGTCCAAGAGACCCAGTACTTC
-	-	TRBV20-1	TRBJ2-1	CSAETGRGESYNEQFF	TGCAGTGCAGAGACCGGGCGCGGAGAGTCCTACAATGAGCAGTTCTTC
-	-	TRBV6-5	TRBJ2-3	CASSYSGDTLNTQYF	TGTGCCAGCAGTTACTCAGGGGACACACTAAATACGCAGTATTTT
-	few	TRBV7-8	TRBJ2-5	CASSRSQETQYF	TGTGCCAGCAGCAGAAGCCAAGAGACCCAGTACTTC
-	few	TRBV6-2/TRBV6-3	TRBJ1-2	CASSPRTDGYTF	TGTGCCAGCAGTCCGCGGACGGATGGCTACACCTTC
-	-	TRBV15	TRBJ1-6	CATSRALGSSYNSPLHF	TGTGCCACCAGCAGGGCGCTGGGGAGCTCCTATAATTCACCCCTCCACTTT
-	-	TRBV6-2/TRBV6-3	TRBJ2-5	CASSYSGVRETQYF	TGTGCCAGCAGTTACTCAGGGGTGCGGGAGACCCAGTACTTC
TRBD1	few	TRBV20-1	TRBJ1-1	CSAREIPRGKTEAFF	TGCAGTGCTAGAGAAATCCCCAGGGGGAAGACTGAAGCTTTCTTT
-	-	TRBV6-1	TRBJ1-4	CASSTVPLVEKLFF	TGTGCCAGCAGTACCGTCCCCCTGGTTGAAAAACTGTTTTTT
TRBD1	-	TRBV7-2	TRBJ2-1	CASSLARDRGFF	TGTGCCAGCAGCTTAGCCCGGGACAGGGGGTTCTTC
-	-	TRBV7-2	TRBJ2-5	CASSFEGHVFSGTQYF	TGTGCCAGCAGCTTTGAGGGACATGTGTTTTCGGGGACCCAGTACTTC
-	-	TRBV2	TRBJ1-2	CASSEDRPYGYTF	TGTGCCAGCAGTGAGGACAGACCCTATGGCTACACCTTC
-	-	TRBV11-1	TRBJ2-7	CASSPVPASSYEQYF	TGTGCCAGCAGCCCCGTCCCCGCGTCCTCCTACGAGCAGTACTTC
-	-	TRBV6-5	TRBJ1-2	CASSYLLGHKNYGYTF	TGTGCCAGCAGTTACCTGCTCGGACACAAAAACTATGGCTACACCTTC
TRBD1	-	TRBV12-3/TRBV12-4	TRBJ1-1	CASSSGTGRKGF	TGTGCCAGCAGTTCGGGGACAGGTCGGAAGGGGTTT